One and the same sample provided the 21 T cell receptor beta chains below, sequenced in a study of T cell responses to AZD1222 COVID-19 vaccine. The data were produced by immunoSEQ multiplex PCR, yet TCRdb's version contains in-frame clones alone and is incomplete. This table holds approximately 140,000 clones, more than 85% found once. The specimen was peripheral blood, collected on day 0 of AZD1222 vaccination. These receptors originate from an adult in good health.

This sequence joins TRBV13 and TRBJ1-3, with D perhaps matching TRBD1 (6 bases). V was clipped by 5 bases and J by 4 bases, with 9 bases between them. Germline CDR1 and CDR2: PRHDT and FYEKMQ (reference sequence). This CDR3 region has 13 residues. The CDR3 sequence is CASSHRAGNTIYF. The DNA for the CDR3 is TGTGCCAGCAGCCACAGGGCCGGAAACACCATATATTTT.

The chain recombines TRBV7-2 with TRBJ1-1, with 9 bases matching TRBD1. Trimming took 5 bases from V and 5 from J; bases not matched to a gene: 3. CDR1 is SGHTA and CDR2 is FQGNSA in the germline V gene. The CDR3 has 13 residues. CDR3 bases: TGTGCCAGCAGCCAACAGGGGGCAACTGAAGCTTTCTTT. Residues: CASSQQGATEAFF.

V gene TRBV5-8 combines with J gene TRBJ1-4; no definite D call. Germline V gene lookup returns CDR1 SGHTS and CDR2 YDEGEE. Deletions cut 4 bases from V and 4 bases from J, with 14 bases between. There are 15 residues in the CDR3. DNA for the CDR3: TGTGCCAGCAGCGGGAGACGGTCGGGTAATGAAAAACTGTTTTTT. Amino acids: CASSGRRSGNEKLFF.

A single count supports this clone. The rearrangement joins TRBV5-5 to TRBJ1-1; D perhaps matches TRBD1 (5 bases). CDR1 is SGHKS, CDR2 YYEKEE, per germline (reference sequence). This CDR3 spans 15 amino acids. The ends were cut back, 2 bases at V and 2 bases at J, with 13 bases in the middle. CDR3 bases: TGTGCCAGCAGCTTTGGGACGGAACTCAACACTGAAGCTTTCTTT. Amino acid sequence: CASSFGTELNTEAFF. The full variable domain, rest sourced from reference TRBV5-5 and TRBJ1-1, is DAGVTQSPTHLIKTRGQQVTLRCSPISGHKSVSWYQQVLGQGPQFIFQYYEKEERGRGNFPDRFSARQFPNYSSELNVNALLLGDSALYLCASSFGTELNTEAFFGQGTRLTVV.

The chain couples TRBV11-3 to TRBJ2-1, with D tentatively TRBD2 (6 bases). V was trimmed by 5 bases and J by 7 bases, leaving 12 bases between them. The CDR3 length is 13 residues. Germline CDR1 and CDR2: SGHNT and YENEEA. The DNA for the CDR3 is TGTGCCAGCAGCCGGGGGAGGCAAAATGAGCAGTTCTTC. Its protein product is CASSRGRQNEQFF.

The chain recombines TRBV28 with TRBJ1-2, with 7 nucleotides matching TRBD1. CDR1 is MDHEN and CDR2 is SYDVKM in the germline V gene. The CDR3 runs 15 residues. The V gene end was trimmed by 0 bases and the J gene end by 4 bases; junction bases not matched to a gene: 5. The CDR3 nucleotides read TGTGCCAGCAGTTTATGGCAGGGGGTTGGCTATGGCTACACCTTC. Residues: CASSLWQGVGYGYTF.

The chain recombines TRBV28 with TRBJ2-5; 8 bases are shared with TRBD1. With 4 bases clipped from V and 5 bases from J, the junction kept 12 bases outside the gene matches. The CDR3 consists of 16 residues. From germline, CDR1 is MDHEN and CDR2 SYDVKM. In DNA, the CDR3 is TGTGCCAGCAGTTCCGGAGGGACAGGTTCGGTGGAGACCCAGTACTTC. Its translation: CASSSGGTGSVETQYF.

V gene TRBV19 combines with J gene TRBJ1-5; D remains unclear. The length of the CDR3 is 18 residues. Germline V gives CDR1 LNHDA, CDR2 SQIVND (reference sequence). Trimming removed 2 bases from V and 4 bases from J, with 21 bases in between. CDR3 coding DNA: TGTGCCAGTAGTATAAAATCCCCGAGGTGGCAGGCTAATCAGCCCCAGCATTTT. It translates to CASSIKSPRWQANQPQHF.

The genes are TRBV6-5 and TRBJ1-4; D call uncertain. This CDR3 has 16 residues. Germline CDR1 reads MNHEY; CDR2 reads SVGAGI. V shed 0 bases and J shed 4 bases, with 12 bases lying between them. This chain's CDR3 is CASSYSEPPNNEKLFF. DNA for the CDR3: TGTGCCAGCAGTTACTCGGAACCACCGAATAATGAAAAACTGTTTTTT.

The chain uses TRBV25-1 and TRBJ1-3; no clear D gene. Trimming left V 3 bases short and J 8 bases short, with 14 bases between. The CDR3 spans 14 residues. Germline V gene data show CDR1 as MGHDK and CDR2 as SYGVNS. The chain's CDR3 is CASSESPPPDTIYF. The CDR3 region has the DNA TGTGCCAGCAGTGAGAGTCCACCCCCGGACACCATATATTTT.

The chain links TRBV2 to TRBJ2-3, with 8 bases fitting TRBD1. This CDR3 contains 15 residues. Germline V lookup: CDR1 SNHLY, CDR2 FYNNEI. V lost 8 bases to trimming and J lost 3 bases; unmatched junction nucleotides: 10. The CDR3 region is CASARQGILTDTQYF. The CDR3 DNA sequence: TGTGCCAGCGCTAGACAGGGGATTCTGACAGATACGCAGTATTTT.

The chain carries TRBV4-1 and TRBJ1-1; D possibly corresponds to TRBD1 (6 bases). Germline V lookup: CDR1 MGHRA, CDR2 YSYEKL. V was shortened by 4 bases and J by 3 bases, with 12 bases between the two germline ends. The CDR3 covers 14 residues. This CDR3 is CASSPLQGDTEAFF. CDR3 DNA: TGCGCCAGCAGCCCCCTACAGGGAGACACTGAAGCTTTCTTT.

The genes are TRBV5-1 and TRBJ1-4; D gene ambiguous. The V gene's germline CDR1 is SGHRS and CDR2 YFSETQ. V lost 0 bases, J lost 6 bases, and 6 bases lay in between. This CDR3 spans 13 amino acids. CDR3 protein: CASSLGAHEKLFF. CDR3 coding DNA: TGCGCCAGCAGCTTGGGGGCCCATGAAAAACTGTTTTTT.

The chain employs TRBV9 and TRBJ2-1; tentatively, D is TRBD1 or TRBD2 (6 bases each). Trimming stripped 0 bases from V and 4 bases from J, with 14 bases between. Germline CDR1 and CDR2: SGDLS and YYNGEE. The CDR3 consists of 16 residues. CDR3 region: CASSVVQGGRYNEQFF. The CDR3 DNA follows: TGTGCCAGCAGCGTAGTTCAAGGGGGGAGATACAATGAGCAGTTCTTC.

The chain recombines TRBV11-3 with TRBJ2-5; D tentatively fits TRBD1 or TRBD2 (5 bases each). The CDR3 totals 15 residues. Per the germline V gene, CDR1 is SGHNT and CDR2 is YENEEA. Trimming left V 2 bases short and J 1 base short, with 11 bases between. CDR3 in DNA: TGTGCCAGCAGCTTAACGGGGCAGGGCCAAGAGACCCAGTACTTC. Its translation: CASSLTGQGQETQYF.

The chain couples TRBV5-1 to TRBJ1-2; possible D gene TRBD1, 5 bases. The CDR3 length is 14 residues. Trimming cost V 1 base and J 5 bases, with 12 bases left between them. Per the germline V gene, CDR1 is SGHRS and CDR2 is YFSETQ. The CDR3 DNA reads TGCGCCAGCAGCTTGTGGCAGGGAGGGTATGGCTACACCTTC. Encoded protein: CASSLWQGGYGYTF. The full variable domain, its missing parts supplied by reference TRBV5-1 and TRBJ1-2, is KAGVTQTPRYLIKTRGQQVTLSCSPISGHRSVSWYQQTPGQGLQFLFEYFSETQRNKGNFPGRFSGRQFSNSRSEMNVSTLELGDSALYLCASSLWQGGYGYTFGSGTRLTVV.

V usage is TRBV9 and J usage is TRBJ1-1; no firm D call. Germline CDR1 reads SGDLS; CDR2 reads YYNGEE. The CDR3 has 14 amino acids. With 0 bases removed from V and 4 bases from J, the gap between germline ends came to 10 bases. The CDR3 loop reads CASSVGVFATEAFF. The CDR3 DNA sequence: TGTGCCAGCAGCGTAGGAGTTTTCGCCACTGAAGCTTTCTTT.

This clone was seen a few times. The V and J genes are TRBV7-9 and TRBJ2-2; D uncertain. The CDR3 is made up of 16 amino acids. V shed 3 bases and J shed 0 bases, with 11 bases lying between them. Germline-derived CDR1 and CDR2 are SEHNR and FQNEAQ (reference sequence). CDR3 residues: CASSFGQDANTGELFF. CDR3 nucleotide sequence: TGTGCCAGCAGCTTTGGGCAGGATGCGAACACCGGGGAGCTGTTTTTT. Full variable domain (remainder filled in from reference TRBV7-9 and TRBJ2-2): DTGVSQNPRHKITKRGQNVTFRCDPISEHNRLYWYRQTLGQGPEFLTYFQNEAQLEKSRLLSDRFSAERPKGSFSTLEIQRTEQGDSAMYLCASSFGQDANTGELFFGEGSRLTVL.

The rearrangement links TRBV15 to TRBJ1-5, with D possibly being TRBD1 (5 bases). The germline V and J ends were trimmed by 3 bases and 7 bases, with 13 bases remaining between them. The CDR3 has 14 residues. CDR1 LNHNV and CDR2 YYDKDF come from the germline V gene (reference sequence). The CDR3 sequence is CATSSVQGGQPQHF. CDR3 DNA sequence: TGTGCCACCAGCAGTGTCCAGGGAGGGCAGCCCCAGCATTTT.

V usage is TRBV7-9 and J usage is TRBJ1-2, with D unresolved. The germline V and J ends were trimmed by 3 bases and 2 bases, with 10 bases remaining between them. This CDR3 has 14 residues. Germline V gene sequence: CDR1 SEHNR, CDR2 FQNEAQ (reference sequence). The CDR3 nucleotides read TGTGCCAGCAGCTTTACTCCTTCCAACTATGGCTACACCTTC. It yields the protein CASSFTPSNYGYTF.

The V gene is TRBV6-5, the J gene TRBJ1-2, with 10 bases matching TRBD1. CDR1 is MNHEY, CDR2 SVGAGI, per germline. Unmatched junction bases numbered 13, after V lost 7 bases and J lost 14 bases. This CDR3 is 13 amino acids long. The CDR3, as DNA: TGTGCCAGCAACCCGACAGGGGGCGGATTGGGGACCTTC. Amino acid sequence: CASNPTGGGLGTF.